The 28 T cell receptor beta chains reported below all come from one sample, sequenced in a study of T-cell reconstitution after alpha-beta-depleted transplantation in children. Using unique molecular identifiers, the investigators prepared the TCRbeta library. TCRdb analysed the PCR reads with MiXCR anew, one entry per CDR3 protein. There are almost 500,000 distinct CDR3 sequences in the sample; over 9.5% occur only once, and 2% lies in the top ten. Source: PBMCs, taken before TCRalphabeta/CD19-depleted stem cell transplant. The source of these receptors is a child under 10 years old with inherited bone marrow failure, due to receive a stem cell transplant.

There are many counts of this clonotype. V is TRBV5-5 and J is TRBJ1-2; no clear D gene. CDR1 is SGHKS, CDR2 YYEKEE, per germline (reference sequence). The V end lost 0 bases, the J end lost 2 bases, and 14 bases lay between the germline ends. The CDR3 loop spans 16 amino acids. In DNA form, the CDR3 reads TGTGCCAGCAGCTTGGCCATAGGCAGGCCAAACTATGGCTACACCTTC. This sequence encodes CASSLAIGRPNYGYTF.

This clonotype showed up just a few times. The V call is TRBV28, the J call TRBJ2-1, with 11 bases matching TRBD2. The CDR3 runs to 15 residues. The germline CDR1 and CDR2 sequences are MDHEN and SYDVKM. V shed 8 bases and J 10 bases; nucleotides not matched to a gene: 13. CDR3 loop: CASGLLAGVKREQFF. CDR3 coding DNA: TGTGCCAGCGGGCTACTAGCGGGGGTAAAAAGGGAGCAGTTCTTC.

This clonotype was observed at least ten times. CDR3 region: CASRHSGNLPYNEQFF. The CDR3 DNA is TGTGCCAGCAGACATAGCGGCAACTTACCCTACAATGAGCAGTTCTTC. V usage is TRBV12-3 or TRBV12-4 and J usage is TRBJ2-1, with a weak D call TRBD2 (6 bases). The CDR3 runs to 16 residues. The V gene lost 6 bases and the J gene lost 2 bases, with 17 bases spanning the gap.

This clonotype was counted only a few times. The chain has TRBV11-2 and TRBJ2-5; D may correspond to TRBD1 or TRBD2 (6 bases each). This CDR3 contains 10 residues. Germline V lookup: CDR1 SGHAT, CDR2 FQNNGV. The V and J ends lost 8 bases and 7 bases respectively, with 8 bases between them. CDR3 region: CASGGRTQYF. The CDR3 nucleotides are TGTGCCAGCGGGGGGCGGACCCAGTACTTC.

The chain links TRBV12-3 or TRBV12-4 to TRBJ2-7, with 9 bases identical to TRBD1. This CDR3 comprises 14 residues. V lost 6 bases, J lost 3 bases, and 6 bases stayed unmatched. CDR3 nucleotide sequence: TGTGCCAGCAGAATCAGGGGACAGGGCTACGAGCAGTACTTC. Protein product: CASRIRGQGYEQYF.

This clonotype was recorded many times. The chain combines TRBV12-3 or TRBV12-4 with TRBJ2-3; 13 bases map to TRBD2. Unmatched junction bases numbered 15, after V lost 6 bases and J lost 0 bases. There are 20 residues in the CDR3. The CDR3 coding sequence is TGTGCCAGCAGACCCTTACCGGGACTAGCGGGGACGTCTAGCACAGATACGCAGTATTTT. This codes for CASRPLPGLAGTSSTDTQYF.

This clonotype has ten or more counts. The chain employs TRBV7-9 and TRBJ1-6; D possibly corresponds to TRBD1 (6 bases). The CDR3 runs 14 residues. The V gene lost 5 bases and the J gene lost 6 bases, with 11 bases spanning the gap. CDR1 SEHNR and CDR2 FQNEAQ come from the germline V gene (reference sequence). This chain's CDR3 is CASSEGQTNSPLHF. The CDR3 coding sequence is TGTGCCAGCAGCGAAGGACAGACTAATTCACCCCTCCACTTT.

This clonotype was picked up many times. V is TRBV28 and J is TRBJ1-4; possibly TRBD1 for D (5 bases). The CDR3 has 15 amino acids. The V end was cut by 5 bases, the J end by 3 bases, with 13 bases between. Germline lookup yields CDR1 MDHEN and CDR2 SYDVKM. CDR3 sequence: CASSPGGSANEKLFF. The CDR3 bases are TGTGCCAGCAGTCCCGGGGGGTCGGCTAATGAAAAACTGTTTTTT.

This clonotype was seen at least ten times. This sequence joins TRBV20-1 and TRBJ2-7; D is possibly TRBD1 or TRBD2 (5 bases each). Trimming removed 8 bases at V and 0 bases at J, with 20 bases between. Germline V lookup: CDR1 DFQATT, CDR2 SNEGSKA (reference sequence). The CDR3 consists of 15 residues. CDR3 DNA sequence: TGCAGTTGGGGCCGGGACCTAAGGAGCTCCTACGAGCAGTACTTC. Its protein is CSWGRDLRSSYEQYF.

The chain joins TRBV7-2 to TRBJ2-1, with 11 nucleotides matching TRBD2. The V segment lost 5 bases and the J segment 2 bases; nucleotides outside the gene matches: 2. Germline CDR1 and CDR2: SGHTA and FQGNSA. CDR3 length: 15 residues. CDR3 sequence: CASSRSGRAYNEQFF. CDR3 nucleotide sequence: TGTGCCAGCAGCCGTAGCGGGAGGGCCTACAATGAGCAGTTCTTC.

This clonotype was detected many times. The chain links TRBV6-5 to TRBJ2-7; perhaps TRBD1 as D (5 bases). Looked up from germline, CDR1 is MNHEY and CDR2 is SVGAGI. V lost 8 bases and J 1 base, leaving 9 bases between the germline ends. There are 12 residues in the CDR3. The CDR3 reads CASSTVSYEQYF. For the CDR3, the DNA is TGTGCCAGCTCGACAGTGTCCTACGAGCAGTACTTC.

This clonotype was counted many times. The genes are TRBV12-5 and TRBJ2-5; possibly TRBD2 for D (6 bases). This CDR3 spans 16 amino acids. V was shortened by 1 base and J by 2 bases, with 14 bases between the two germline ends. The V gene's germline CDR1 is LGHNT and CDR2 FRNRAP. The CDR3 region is CASGLGIGGKQETQYF. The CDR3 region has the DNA TGTGCTAGTGGTTTGGGTATCGGCGGGAAACAAGAGACCCAGTACTTC.

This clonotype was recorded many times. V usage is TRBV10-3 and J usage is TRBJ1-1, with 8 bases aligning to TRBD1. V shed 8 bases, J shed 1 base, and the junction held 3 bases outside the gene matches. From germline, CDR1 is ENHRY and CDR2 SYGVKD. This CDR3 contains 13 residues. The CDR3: CAIADRANTEAFF. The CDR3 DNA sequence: TGTGCCATCGCGGACAGGGCGAACACTGAAGCTTTCTTT.

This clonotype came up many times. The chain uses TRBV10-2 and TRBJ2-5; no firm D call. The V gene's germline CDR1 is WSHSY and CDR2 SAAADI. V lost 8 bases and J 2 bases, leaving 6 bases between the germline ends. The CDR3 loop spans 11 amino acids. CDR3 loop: CASGFQETQYF. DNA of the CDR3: TGCGCCAGCGGGTTTCAAGAGACCCAGTACTTC.

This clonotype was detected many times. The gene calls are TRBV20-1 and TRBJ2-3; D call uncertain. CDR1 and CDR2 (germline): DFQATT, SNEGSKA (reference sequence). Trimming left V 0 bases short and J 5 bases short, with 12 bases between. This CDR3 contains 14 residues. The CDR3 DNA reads TGCAGTGCTAGAGAACCTAGAAGTGGAGATACGCAGTATTTT. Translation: CSAREPRSGDTQYF.

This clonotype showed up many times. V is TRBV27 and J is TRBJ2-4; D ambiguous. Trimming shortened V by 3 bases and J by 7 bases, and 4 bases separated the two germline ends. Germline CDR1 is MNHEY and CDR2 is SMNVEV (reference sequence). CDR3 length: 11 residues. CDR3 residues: CASSFPNIQYF. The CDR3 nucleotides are TGTGCCAGCAGTTTCCCCAACATTCAGTACTTC.

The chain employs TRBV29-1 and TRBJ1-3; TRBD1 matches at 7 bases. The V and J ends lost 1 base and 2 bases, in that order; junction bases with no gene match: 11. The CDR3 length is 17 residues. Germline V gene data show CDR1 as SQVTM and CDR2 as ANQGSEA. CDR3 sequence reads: CSVEVYPRDRAGNTIYF. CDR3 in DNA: TGCAGCGTTGAAGTCTACCCTCGAGACAGGGCTGGAAACACCATATATTTT.

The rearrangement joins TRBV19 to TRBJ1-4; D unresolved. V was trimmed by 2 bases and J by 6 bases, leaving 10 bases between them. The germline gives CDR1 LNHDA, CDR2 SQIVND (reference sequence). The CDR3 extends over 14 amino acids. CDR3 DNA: TGTGCCAGTAGTATATCCGGGTTGGATGAAAAACTGTTTTTT. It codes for CASSISGLDEKLFF.

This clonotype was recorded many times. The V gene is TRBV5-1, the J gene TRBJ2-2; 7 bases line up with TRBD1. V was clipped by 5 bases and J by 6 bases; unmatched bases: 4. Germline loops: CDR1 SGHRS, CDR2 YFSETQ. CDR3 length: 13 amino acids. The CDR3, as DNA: TGCGCCAGCAGACTTGGGACAGCCGGGGAGCTGTTTTTT. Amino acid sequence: CASRLGTAGELFF.

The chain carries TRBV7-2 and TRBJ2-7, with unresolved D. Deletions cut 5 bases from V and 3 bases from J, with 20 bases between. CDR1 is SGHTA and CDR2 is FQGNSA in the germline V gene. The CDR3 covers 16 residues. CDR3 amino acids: CASSPRPGFSLYEQYF. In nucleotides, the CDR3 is TGTGCCAGCAGCCCCCGACCGGGCTTTAGTCTCTACGAGCAGTACTTC.

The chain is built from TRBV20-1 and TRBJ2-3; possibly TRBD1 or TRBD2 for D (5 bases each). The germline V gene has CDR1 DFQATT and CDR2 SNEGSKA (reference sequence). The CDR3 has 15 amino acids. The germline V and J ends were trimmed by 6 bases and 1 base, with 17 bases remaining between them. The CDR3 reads CSADGTHHGTDTQYF. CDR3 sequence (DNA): TGCAGTGCCGACGGGACCCACCATGGCACAGATACGCAGTATTTT.

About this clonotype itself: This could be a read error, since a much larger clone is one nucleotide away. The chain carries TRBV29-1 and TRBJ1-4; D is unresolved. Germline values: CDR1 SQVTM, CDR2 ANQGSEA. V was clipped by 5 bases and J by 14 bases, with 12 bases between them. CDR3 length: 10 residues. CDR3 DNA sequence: TGCAGCGTTCAGGAGGGAATTCTGTTTTTT. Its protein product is CSVQEGILFF. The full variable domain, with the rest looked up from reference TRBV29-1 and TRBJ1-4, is SAVISQKPSRDICQRGTSLTIQCQVDSQVTMMFWYRQQPGQSLTLIATANQGSEATYESGFVIDKFPISRPNLTFSTLTVSNMSPEDSSIYLCSVQEGILFFGSGTQLSVL.

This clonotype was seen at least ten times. CDR3 region: CASSLGAGNEQYF. CDR3 bases: TGTGCCAGCAGCTTAGGCGCAGGTAACGAGCAGTACTTC. The chain is built from TRBV7-9 and TRBJ2-7, with D uncertain. The CDR3 has 13 residues. Germline CDR1 is SEHNR and CDR2 is FQNEAQ (reference sequence). Trimming removed 1 base at V and 5 bases at J, with 9 bases between.

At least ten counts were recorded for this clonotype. CDR3 in DNA: TGTGCCAGCAGCATATTTGACGGAACCAATCAGCCCCAGCATTTT. Amino acid sequence: CASSIFDGTNQPQHF. The chain joins TRBV28 to TRBJ1-5, with D unresolved. CDR3 size: 15 residues. Trimming left V 6 bases short and J 3 bases short, with 15 bases between. Per the germline V gene, CDR1 is MDHEN and CDR2 is SYDVKM. The whole variable domain, remainder taken from reference TRBV28 and TRBJ1-5, is DVKVTQSSRYLVKRTGEKVFLECVQDMDHENMFWYRQDPGLGLRLIYFSYDVKMKEKGDIPEGYSVSREKKERFSLILESASTNQTSMYLCASSIFDGTNQPQHFGDGTRLSIL.

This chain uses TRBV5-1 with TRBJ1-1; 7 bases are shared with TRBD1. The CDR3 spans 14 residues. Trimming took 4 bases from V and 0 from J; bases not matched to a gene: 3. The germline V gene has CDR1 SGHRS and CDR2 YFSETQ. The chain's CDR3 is CASSPTGLNTEAFF. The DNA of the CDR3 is TGCGCCAGCAGCCCGACAGGGCTGAACACTGAAGCTTTCTTT.

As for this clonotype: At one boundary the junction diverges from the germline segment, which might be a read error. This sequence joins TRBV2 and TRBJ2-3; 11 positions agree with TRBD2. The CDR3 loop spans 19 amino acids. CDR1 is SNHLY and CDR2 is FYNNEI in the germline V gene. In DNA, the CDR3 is TGTGCCATCAGTTACGATATTCGGCTAGCGGGAGGACCAACAGATACGCAGTATTTT. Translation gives CAISYDIRLAGGPTDTQYF.

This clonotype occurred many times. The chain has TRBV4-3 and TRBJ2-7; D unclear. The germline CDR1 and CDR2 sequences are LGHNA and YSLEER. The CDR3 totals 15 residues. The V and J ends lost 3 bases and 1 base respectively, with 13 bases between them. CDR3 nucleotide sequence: TGCGCCAGCAGCCACGGAAGGACGGAGTCCTACGAGCAGTACTTC. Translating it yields CASSHGRTESYEQYF.

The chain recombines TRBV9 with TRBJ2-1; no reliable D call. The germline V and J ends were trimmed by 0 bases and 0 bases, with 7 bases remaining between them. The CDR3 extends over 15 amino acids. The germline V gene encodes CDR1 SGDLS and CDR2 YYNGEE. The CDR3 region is CASSVGEPSYNEQFF. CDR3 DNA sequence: TGTGCCAGCAGCGTAGGCGAACCCTCCTACAATGAGCAGTTCTTC.